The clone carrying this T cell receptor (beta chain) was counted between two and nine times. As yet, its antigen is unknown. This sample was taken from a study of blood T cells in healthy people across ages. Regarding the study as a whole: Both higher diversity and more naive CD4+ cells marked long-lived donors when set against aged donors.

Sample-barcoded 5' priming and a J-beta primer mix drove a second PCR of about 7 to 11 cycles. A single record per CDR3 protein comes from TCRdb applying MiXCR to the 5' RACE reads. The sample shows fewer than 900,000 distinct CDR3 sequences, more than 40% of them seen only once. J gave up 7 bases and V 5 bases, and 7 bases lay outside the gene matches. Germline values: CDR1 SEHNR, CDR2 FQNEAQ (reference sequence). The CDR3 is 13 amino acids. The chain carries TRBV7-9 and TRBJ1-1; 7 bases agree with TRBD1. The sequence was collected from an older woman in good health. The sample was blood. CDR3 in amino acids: CASSSSGTDEAFF. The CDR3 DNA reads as TGTGCCAGCAGCAGTTCCGGGACAGATGAAGCTTTCTTT.